These 31 T cell receptor beta chains came from one sample sequenced in a study of blood T cell repertoires in COVID-19. Sequenced by immunoSEQ multiplex PCR; TCRdb stores in-frame clones only, minus some. Seen here are around 220,000 clones, roughly 89% observed once, and the top ten hold around 6.5%. Sequencing input: PBMCs or T cells enriched from blood (not recorded which). The receptor set was obtained from a woman aged 40 to 50 who had recovered from COVID-19.

V usage is TRBV29-1 and J usage is TRBJ1-4; 8 nucleotides line up with TRBD1. Unmatched junction bases numbered 5, after V lost 8 bases and J lost 6 bases. The CDR3 covers 12 residues. Germline loops: CDR1 SQVTM, CDR2 ANQGSEA. DNA for the CDR3: TGCAGCCCGGGACAGGCACATGAAAAACTGTTTTTT. Protein product: CSPGQAHEKLFF.

This chain connects TRBV30 to TRBJ2-2; tentatively, D is TRBD2 (5 bases). The CDR3 runs to 13 residues. Trimming stripped 0 bases from V and 7 bases from J, with 9 bases between. Germline lookup yields CDR1 GTSNPN and CDR2 SVGIG (reference sequence). Here the CDR3 reads CAWSVGESGELFF. For the CDR3, the DNA is TGTGCCTGGAGTGTCGGGGAAAGCGGGGAGCTGTTTTTT.

V gene TRBV7-2 combines with J gene TRBJ2-2, with a tentative D call TRBD2 (6 bases). Germline CDR1 and CDR2: SGHTA and FQGNSA. CDR3 length: 16 amino acids. V gave up 2 bases and J gave up 5 bases, with 15 bases separating them. The CDR3: CASSLLGSSGTGELFF. CDR3 DNA sequence: TGTGCCAGCAGCTTACTCGGCAGTAGCGGAACCGGGGAGCTGTTTTTT.

CDR3 sequence reads: CASSPYTGELFF. DNA for the CDR3: TGTGCCAGCAGCCCGTACACCGGGGAGCTGTTTTTT. The chain joins TRBV28 to TRBJ2-2; D is unresolved. The V end was cut by 6 bases, the J end by 3 bases, with 5 bases between. This CDR3 contains 12 residues. The germline V gene encodes CDR1 MDHEN and CDR2 SYDVKM.

This chain connects TRBV7-7 to TRBJ1-4, with no clear D. Trimming shortened V by 5 bases and J by 5 bases, and 15 bases separated the two germline ends. CDR1 is SSHAT, CDR2 FNYEAQ, per germline (reference sequence). The CDR3 is 15 amino acids. The chain's CDR3 is CASSGPSSLNEKLFF. CDR3 sequence (DNA): TGTGCCAGCAGCGGGCCGAGTTCGTTGAATGAAAAACTGTTTTTT.

The V gene is TRBV2, the J gene TRBJ1-1; no firm D call. V was clipped by 4 bases and J by 4 bases, with 10 bases between them. CDR3 length equals 13 residues. CDR1 is SNHLY, CDR2 FYNNEI, per germline. The CDR3 sequence is CASSGEGSTEAFF. The CDR3 DNA follows: TGTGCCAGCAGTGGAGAGGGCAGCACTGAAGCTTTCTTT.

The gene calls are TRBV7-8 and TRBJ1-1; 11 nucleotides agree with TRBD1. V lost 4 bases and J lost 3; bases outside the gene matches: 10. Germline lookup yields CDR1 SGHVS and CDR2 FQNEAQ. The CDR3 consists of 17 residues. CDR3 in amino acids: CASSSRTGGAGYTEAFF. The CDR3 nucleotides read TGTGCCAGCAGCTCCCGGACAGGGGGCGCGGGTTACACTGAAGCTTTCTTT.

This CDR3 reads CASLYKGRFPSGANVLTF. CDR3 in DNA: TGTGCCAGCCTGTATAAGGGGCGCTTCCCCTCTGGGGCCAACGTCCTGACTTTC. This sequence joins TRBV5-8 and TRBJ2-6; TRBD1 might be the D (5 bases). Germline V gene data show CDR1 as SGHTS and CDR2 as YDEGEE. V lost 7 bases, J lost 0 bases, and 20 bases lay in between. The CDR3 contains 18 residues.

The chain joins TRBV19 to TRBJ2-7; TRBD1 agrees at 9 bases. Per germline, CDR1 LNHDA and CDR2 SQIVND (reference sequence). V shed 4 bases, J shed 3 bases, and the junction held 7 bases outside the gene matches. The CDR3 covers 15 residues. CDR3 bases: TGTGCCAGTAGTAGATATCGGACAGGGGACTACGAGCAGTACTTC. Its protein product is CASSRYRTGDYEQYF.

The sample holds a few counts of this clone. The J gene is TRBJ1-1, the V gene TRBV25-1, with no clear D. The germline V gene encodes CDR1 MGHDK and CDR2 SYGVNS. V was pared by 2 bases and J by 1 base, with 8 bases between. The CDR3 runs 14 residues. The CDR3 is CASSEIIWNTEAFF. CDR3 nucleotide sequence: TGTGCCAGCAGTGAAATTATTTGGAACACTGAAGCTTTCTTT.

J is TRBJ2-2 and V is TRBV7-9; a weak D match, TRBD2 (5 bases). The length of the CDR3 is 15 residues. Germline CDR1 reads SEHNR; CDR2 reads FQNEAQ (reference sequence). Trimming stripped 11 bases from V and 5 bases from J, with 21 bases between. CDR3 in DNA: TGTGCCTGGGAGCCCCAGGAAGTTGGTACCGGGGAGCTGTTTTTT. Translating it yields CAWEPQEVGTGELFF.

The chain recombines TRBV7-2 with TRBJ2-1; 13 bases line up with TRBD2. Germline CDR1 reads SGHTA; CDR2 reads FQGNSA. The CDR3 is made up of 16 amino acids. J lost 7 bases, V lost 4 bases, and 7 bases had no gene match. The CDR3 DNA reads as TGTGCCAGCAGCTCCGACTGGACTAGCGGGAGAAATGAGCAGTTCTTC. Its protein product is CASSSDWTSGRNEQFF.

The rearrangement uses TRBV3-1 (or the pseudogene TRBV3-2) and TRBJ2-7; possibly TRBD2 for D (6 bases). This CDR3 has 14 residues. Germline-derived CDR1 and CDR2 are LGHDT and YNNKEL (reference sequence). V dropped 4 bases and J dropped 3 bases, with 13 bases sitting between them. CDR3 residues: CASSPREARYEQYF. The CDR3 DNA is TGTGCCAGCAGCCCGAGGGAGGCCCGCTACGAGCAGTACTTC.

Here the CDR3 reads CASSTRTSGNYEQYF. The CDR3 nucleotides read TGTGCCAGCAGTACCCGGACTAGCGGGAACTACGAGCAGTACTTC. The chain combines TRBV6-2 or TRBV6-3 with TRBJ2-7; TRBD2 matches 12 bases. Germline V lookup: CDR1 MNHEY, CDR2 SVGEGT. There are 15 residues in the CDR3. Trimming at V came to 5 bases and at J to 3 bases, leaving 5 bases not matched to a gene.

The V and J genes are TRBV27 and TRBJ2-5; TRBD1 might be the D (6 bases). The CDR3 runs to 17 residues. From germline, CDR1 is MNHEY and CDR2 SMNVEV (reference sequence). Trimming shortened V by 6 bases and J by 4 bases, and 24 bases separated the two germline ends. The chain's CDR3 is CASSSVTNRDGRETQYF. As DNA, the CDR3 is TGTGCCAGCAGCTCAGTTACCAACAGGGATGGTCGAGAGACCCAGTACTTC.

V is TRBV11-3 and J is TRBJ2-1; 9 positions agree with TRBD2. Germline-derived CDR1 and CDR2 are SGHNT and YENEEA. The CDR3 loop spans 15 amino acids. The junction had 7 bases not matched to a gene; V was cut back by 1 base and J by 9 bases. In DNA form, the CDR3 reads TGTGCCAGCAGCTTAGGCGGCGGGAGGGCCGGTGAGCAGTTCTTC. Translating gives CASSLGGGRAGEQFF.

This chain links TRBV11-2 with TRBJ1-1; 7 nucleotides match TRBD1. V shed 4 bases and J 8 bases; nucleotides not matched to a gene: 13. The CDR3 runs 15 residues. CDR1 and CDR2 from the germline V gene are SGHAT and FQNNGV. CDR3 residues: CASSSRDSTLGEAFF. CDR3 DNA sequence: TGTGCCAGCAGCTCCAGGGACAGTACCTTAGGGGAAGCTTTCTTT. Full variable domain (rest looked up from reference TRBV11-2 and TRBJ1-1): EAGVAQSPRYKIIEKRQSVAFWCNPISGHATLYWYQQILGQGPKLLIQFQNNGVVDDSQLPKDRFSAERLKGVDSTLKIQPAKLEDSAVYLCASSSRDSTLGEAFFGQGTRLTVV.

The V and J genes are TRBV2 and TRBJ1-6, with a tentative D call TRBD1 (5 bases). V was pared by 3 bases and J by 8 bases, with 11 bases between. Looked up from germline, CDR1 is SNHLY and CDR2 is FYNNEI. CDR3 size: 14 residues. CDR3 residues: CASSDSREDSPLHF. The DNA for the CDR3 is TGTGCCAGCAGTGATTCCAGGGAGGATTCACCCCTCCACTTT.

The gene calls are TRBV27 and TRBJ2-1; 10 nucleotides line up with TRBD1. CDR3 length equals 15 residues. Germline-derived CDR1 and CDR2 are MNHEY and SMNVEV (reference sequence). The V gene end was trimmed by 6 bases and the J gene end by 6 bases; junction bases not matched to a gene: 8. CDR3 sequence: CASRRQGAEANEQFF. CDR3 DNA: TGTGCCAGCAGACGACAGGGGGCGGAGGCCAATGAGCAGTTCTTC.

The V and J genes are TRBV9 and TRBJ2-3; 13 nucleotides line up with TRBD2. Germline values: CDR1 SGDLS, CDR2 YYNGEE. The CDR3 covers 16 residues. V shed 0 bases and J 7 bases; nucleotides not matched to a gene: 5. This CDR3 is CASSVGLAGGIHTQYF. DNA for the CDR3: TGTGCCAGCAGCGTAGGACTAGCGGGAGGCATACATACGCAGTATTTT.

The chain recombines TRBV21-1 with TRBJ2-4; no check of the table's D call, TRBD2, against the DNA was made. TRBV21-1 is given as a pseudogene. The CDR3 totals 15 residues. The CDR3: CASSKGEGEGNIQYF. The CDR3 DNA is TGTGCCAGCAGCAAAGGGGAGGGTGAAGGAAACATTCAGTACTTC.

The chain employs TRBV2 and TRBJ2-7; 10 bases are a match to TRBD1. The junction had 10 bases not matched to a gene; V was cut back by 6 bases and J by 5 bases. Germline values: CDR1 SNHLY, CDR2 FYNNEI. This CDR3 region has 15 residues. CDR3 sequence: CASRLGGQGVHEQYF. DNA for the CDR3: TGTGCCAGCAGGCTGGGCGGACAGGGGGTCCACGAGCAGTACTTC.

The table lists this clone with a count of one. The chain recombines TRBV27 with TRBJ2-1, with TRBD2 as a possible D gene (5 bases). The germline V gene has CDR1 MNHEY and CDR2 SMNVEV (reference sequence). V was shortened by 7 bases and J by 6 bases, with 19 bases between the two germline ends. The CDR3 totals 15 residues. The CDR3 spells CASTPTRKGTNEQFF. The CDR3 DNA is TGTGCCAGCACCCCCACTAGAAAGGGTACCAATGAGCAGTTCTTC.

The table lists this clone with a few counts. This chain joins TRBV6-5 and TRBJ1-3; D gene ambiguous. This CDR3 region has 13 residues. Germline assignment: CDR1 MNHEY and CDR2 SVGAGI. Trimming pared 5 bases from V and 2 bases from J, leaving 7 bases between. The CDR3 loop reads CASSTTAGNTIYF. CDR3 sequence (DNA): TGTGCCAGCAGTACAACCGCTGGAAACACCATATATTTT.

V is TRBV2 and J is TRBJ1-1; 7 bases agree with TRBD1. With V trimmed by 6 bases and J by 6 bases, 4 bases remained unmatched. Germline-derived CDR1 and CDR2 are SNHLY and FYNNEI. The CDR3 has 12 residues. The CDR3 DNA sequence: TGTGCCAGCAGCGGGACAGCCGCTGAAGCTTTCTTT. This gives the protein CASSGTAAEAFF.

The chain combines TRBV4-2 with TRBJ2-2; 7 positions agree with TRBD1. From germline, CDR1 is LGHNA and CDR2 YNFKEQ. The CDR3 is made up of 17 amino acids. Unmatched junction bases numbered 7, after V lost 0 bases and J lost 3 bases. DNA for the CDR3: TGTGCCAGCAGCCAAGAGCCCTGGGGGACAGACACCGGGGAGCTGTTTTTT. Translating gives CASSQEPWGTDTGELFF.

This chain links TRBV4-2 with TRBJ2-3; 7 bases fit TRBD2. Germline values: CDR1 LGHNA, CDR2 YNFKEQ. The CDR3 consists of 18 residues. Trimming at V came to 1 base and at J to 0 bases, leaving 10 bases not matched to a gene. The CDR3 sequence is CASSQGRRGGRSTDTQYF. The CDR3 DNA reads as TGTGCCAGCAGCCAAGGGAGGAGGGGAGGGCGGAGCACAGATACGCAGTATTTT.

The chain is built from TRBV27 and TRBJ2-7; 7 nucleotides match TRBD2. The length of the CDR3 is 14 residues. Germline CDR1 MNHEY, CDR2 SMNVEV (reference sequence). Trimming cost V 1 base and J 7 bases; bases outside gene matches: 7. CDR3 region: CASSLFAGVGEQYF. Here the CDR3 DNA reads TGTGCCAGCAGTTTATTCGCGGGAGTGGGTGAGCAGTACTTC.

The chain couples TRBV5-8 to TRBJ2-7; 9 bases fit TRBD1. Unmatched junction bases numbered 7, after V lost 1 base and J lost 2 bases. The CDR3 has 16 amino acids. Germline lookup yields CDR1 SGHTS and CDR2 YDEGEE. The CDR3 DNA is TGTGCCAGCAGCTTGCCAAGGACAGGGGTACCCTACGAGCAGTACTTC. This encodes CASSLPRTGVPYEQYF.

The chain employs TRBV10-3 and TRBJ2-1; 8 bases are shared with TRBD2. Per germline, CDR1 ENHRY and CDR2 SYGVKD. This CDR3 contains 19 residues. V lost 0 bases and J lost 0; bases outside the gene matches: 10. The CDR3 here is CAISESPLAAQNSYNEQFF. The CDR3 DNA is TGTGCCATCAGTGAGTCCCCACTAGCGGCGCAAAACTCCTACAATGAGCAGTTCTTC.

This clone was seen a single time. The chain recombines TRBV9 with TRBJ2-5; D uncertain. Germline V lookup: CDR1 SGDLS, CDR2 YYNGEE. The CDR3 totals 13 residues. Trimming shortened V by 1 base and J by 2 bases, and 6 bases separated the two germline ends. Here the CDR3 DNA reads TGTGCCAGCAGCGTAACAGCTCAAGAGACCCAGTACTTC. It encodes CASSVTAQETQYF.